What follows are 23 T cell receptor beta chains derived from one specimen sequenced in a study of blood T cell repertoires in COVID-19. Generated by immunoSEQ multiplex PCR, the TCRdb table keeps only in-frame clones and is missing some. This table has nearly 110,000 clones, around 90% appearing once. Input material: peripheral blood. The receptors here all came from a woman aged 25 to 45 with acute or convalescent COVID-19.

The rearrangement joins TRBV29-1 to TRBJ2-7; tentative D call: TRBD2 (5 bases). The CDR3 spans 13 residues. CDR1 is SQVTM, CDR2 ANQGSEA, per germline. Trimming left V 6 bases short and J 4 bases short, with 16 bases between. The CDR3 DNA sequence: TGCAGCGTCCTGGCGGCTAGCCGGTACGAGCAGTACTTC. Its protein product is CSVLAASRYEQYF.

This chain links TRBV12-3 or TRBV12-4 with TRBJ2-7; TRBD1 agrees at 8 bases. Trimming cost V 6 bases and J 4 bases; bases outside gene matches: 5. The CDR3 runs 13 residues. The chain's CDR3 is CASRQTGAYEQYF. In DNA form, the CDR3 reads TGTGCCAGCAGGCAGACAGGGGCGTACGAGCAGTACTTC.

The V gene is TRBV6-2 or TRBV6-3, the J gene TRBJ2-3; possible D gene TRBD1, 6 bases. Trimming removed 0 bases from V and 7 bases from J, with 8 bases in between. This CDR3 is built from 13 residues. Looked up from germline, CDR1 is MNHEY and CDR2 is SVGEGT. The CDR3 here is CASSYSDSNTQYF. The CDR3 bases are TGTGCCAGCAGTTACTCGGACAGTAATACGCAGTATTTT.

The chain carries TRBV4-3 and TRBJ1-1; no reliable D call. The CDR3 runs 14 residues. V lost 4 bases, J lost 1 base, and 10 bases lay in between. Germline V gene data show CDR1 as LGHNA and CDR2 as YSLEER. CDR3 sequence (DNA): TGCGCCAGCAGCCCGAATCCGGGGAACACTGAAGCTTTCTTT. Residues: CASSPNPGNTEAFF.

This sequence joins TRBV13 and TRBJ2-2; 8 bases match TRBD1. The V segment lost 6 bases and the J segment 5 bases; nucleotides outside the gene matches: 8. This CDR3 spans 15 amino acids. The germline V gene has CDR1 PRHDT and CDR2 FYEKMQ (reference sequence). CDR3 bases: TGTGCCAGCAGTCTTAAGACAGGGGTAACCGGGGAGCTGTTTTTT. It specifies CASSLKTGVTGELFF.

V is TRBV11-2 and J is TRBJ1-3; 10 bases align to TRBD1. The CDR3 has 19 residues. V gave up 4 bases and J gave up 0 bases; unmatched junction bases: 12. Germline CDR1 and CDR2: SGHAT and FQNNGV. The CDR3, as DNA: TGTGCCAGCAGCTCCATGGGGACAGGGGCCCTCGTCTCTGGAAACACCATATATTTT. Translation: CASSSMGTGALVSGNTIYF.

CDR3 in amino acids: CASRSASGVYNEQFF. The CDR3 DNA reads as TGTGCCAGCAGGTCAGCTAGCGGGGTCTACAATGAGCAGTTCTTC. The chain carries TRBV28 and TRBJ2-1; 9 nucleotides agree with TRBD2. V shed 6 bases and J 3 bases; nucleotides not matched to a gene: 6. CDR3 length: 15 residues. CDR1 is MDHEN, CDR2 SYDVKM, per germline. Full variable domain (outside the CDR3, taken from reference TRBV28 and TRBJ2-1): DVKVTQSSRYLVKRTGEKVFLECVQDMDHENMFWYRQDPGLGLRLIYFSYDVKMKEKGDIPEGYSVSREKKERFSLILESASTNQTSMYLCASRSASGVYNEQFFGPGTRLTVL.

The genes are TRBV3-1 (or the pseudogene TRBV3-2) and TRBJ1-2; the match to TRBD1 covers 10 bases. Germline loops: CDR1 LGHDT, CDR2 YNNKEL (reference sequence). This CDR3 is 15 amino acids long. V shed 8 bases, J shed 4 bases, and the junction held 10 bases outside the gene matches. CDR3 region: CASALRDRGPYGYTF. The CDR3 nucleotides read TGTGCCAGCGCGCTTAGGGACAGGGGTCCCTATGGCTACACCTTC.

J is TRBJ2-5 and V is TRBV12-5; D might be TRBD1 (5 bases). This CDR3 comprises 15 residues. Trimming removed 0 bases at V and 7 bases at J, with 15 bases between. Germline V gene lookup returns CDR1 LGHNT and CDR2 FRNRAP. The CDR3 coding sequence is TGTGCTAGTGGTTTGGTTTTCTCAGGGTCGGGGACCCAGTACTTC. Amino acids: CASGLVFSGSGTQYF. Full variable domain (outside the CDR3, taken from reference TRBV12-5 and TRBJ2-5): DARVTQTPRHKVTEMGQEVTMRCQPILGHNTVFWYRQTMMQGLELLAYFRNRAPLDDSGMPKDRFSAEMPDATLATLKIQPSEPRDSAVYFCASGLVFSGSGTQYFGPGTRLLVL.

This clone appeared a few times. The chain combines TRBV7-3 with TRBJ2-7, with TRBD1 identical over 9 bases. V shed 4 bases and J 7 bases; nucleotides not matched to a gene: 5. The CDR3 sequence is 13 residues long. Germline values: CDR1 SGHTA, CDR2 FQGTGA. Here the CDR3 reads CASSSGTGSEQYF. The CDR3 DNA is TGTGCCAGCAGCTCCGGGACAGGGAGTGAGCAGTACTTC.

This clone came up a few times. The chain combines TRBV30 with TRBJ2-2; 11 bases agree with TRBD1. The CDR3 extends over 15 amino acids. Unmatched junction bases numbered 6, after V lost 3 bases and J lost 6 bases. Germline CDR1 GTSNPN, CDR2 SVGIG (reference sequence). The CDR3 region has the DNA TGTGCCTGGAGCCCGGGACAGGGGGATGCCGGGGAGCTGTTTTTT. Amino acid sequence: CAWSPGQGDAGELFF.

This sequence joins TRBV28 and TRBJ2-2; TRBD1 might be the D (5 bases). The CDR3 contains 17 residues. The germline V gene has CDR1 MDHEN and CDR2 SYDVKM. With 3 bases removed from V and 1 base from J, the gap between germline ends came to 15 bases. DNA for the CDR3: TGTGCCAGCAGTTTTCCAGGGTGGTACGGGAACACCGGGGAGCTGTTTTTT. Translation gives CASSFPGWYGNTGELFF.

CDR3 bases: TGCAGCGTGACTACAGGGGGGGGAGAGACCCAGTACTTC. Amino acid sequence: CSVTTGGGETQYF. The rearrangement uses TRBV29-1 and TRBJ2-5, with a possible D match to TRBD1 (8 bases). CDR3 size: 13 residues. Germline V gives CDR1 SQVTM, CDR2 ANQGSEA. The V gene lost 6 bases and the J gene lost 4 bases, with 15 bases spanning the gap.

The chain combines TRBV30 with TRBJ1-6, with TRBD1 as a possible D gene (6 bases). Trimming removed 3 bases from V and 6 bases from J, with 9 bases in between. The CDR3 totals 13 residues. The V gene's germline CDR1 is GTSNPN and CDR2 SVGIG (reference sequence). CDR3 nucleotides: TGTGCCTGGAGGAGACAGGTTAATTCACCCCTCCACTTT. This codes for CAWRRQVNSPLHF.

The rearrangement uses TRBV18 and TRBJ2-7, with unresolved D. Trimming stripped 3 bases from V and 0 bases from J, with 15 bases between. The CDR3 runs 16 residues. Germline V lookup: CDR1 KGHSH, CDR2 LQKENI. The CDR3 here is CASSPLQASSSYEQYF. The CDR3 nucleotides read TGTGCCAGCTCACCGCTCCAGGCCTCGAGCTCCTACGAGCAGTACTTC.

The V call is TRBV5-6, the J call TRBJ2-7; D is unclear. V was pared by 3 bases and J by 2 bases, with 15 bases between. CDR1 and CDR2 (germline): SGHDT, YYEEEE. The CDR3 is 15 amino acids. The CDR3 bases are TGTGCCAGCAGCTCGGCGAGACTGGCTACCTACGAGCAGTACTTC. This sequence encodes CASSSARLATYEQYF.

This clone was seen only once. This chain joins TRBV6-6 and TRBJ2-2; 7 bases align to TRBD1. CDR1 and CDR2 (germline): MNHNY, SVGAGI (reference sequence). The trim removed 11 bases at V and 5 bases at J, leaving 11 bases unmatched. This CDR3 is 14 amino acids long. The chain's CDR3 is CACRAGGLTGELFF. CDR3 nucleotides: TGTGCCTGTCGAGCAGGGGGTCTGACCGGGGAGCTGTTTTTT.

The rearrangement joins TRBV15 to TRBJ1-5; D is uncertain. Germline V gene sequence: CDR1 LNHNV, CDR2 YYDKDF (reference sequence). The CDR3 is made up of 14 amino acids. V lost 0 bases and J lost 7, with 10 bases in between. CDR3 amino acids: CATSREAGWQPQHF. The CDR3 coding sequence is TGTGCCACCAGCAGAGAAGCGGGCTGGCAGCCCCAGCATTTT.

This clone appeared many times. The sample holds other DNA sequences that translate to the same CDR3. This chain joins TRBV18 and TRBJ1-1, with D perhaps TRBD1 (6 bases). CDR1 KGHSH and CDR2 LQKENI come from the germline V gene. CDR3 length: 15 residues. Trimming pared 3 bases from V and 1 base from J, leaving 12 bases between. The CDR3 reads CASSPEQGKNTEAFF. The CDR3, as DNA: TGTGCCAGCTCACCCGAACAGGGAAAGAACACTGAAGCTTTCTTT.

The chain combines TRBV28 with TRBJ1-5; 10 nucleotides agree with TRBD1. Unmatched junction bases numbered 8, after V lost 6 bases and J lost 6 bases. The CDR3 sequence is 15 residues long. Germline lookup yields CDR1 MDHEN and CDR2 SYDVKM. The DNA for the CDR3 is TGTGCCAGCAGAACTAGGACAGGGGGGTCTCAGCCCCAGCATTTT. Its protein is CASRTRTGGSQPQHF.

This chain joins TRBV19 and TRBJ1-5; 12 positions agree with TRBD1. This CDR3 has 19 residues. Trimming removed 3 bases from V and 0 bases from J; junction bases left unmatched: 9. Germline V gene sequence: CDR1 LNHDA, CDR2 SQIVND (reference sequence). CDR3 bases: TGTGCCAGTAGTATTAGGGGACAGGGGGCGTCGGGTAGCAATCAGCCCCAGCATTTT. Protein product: CASSIRGQGASGSNQPQHF.

CDR3 sequence: CASSDWTSGGTDTQYF. CDR3 DNA: TGTGCCAGCAGTGATTGGACTAGCGGGGGCACAGATACGCAGTATTTT. J is TRBJ2-3 and V is TRBV6-1; TRBD2 matches 12 bases. CDR1 is MNHNS, CDR2 SASEGT, per germline. The CDR3 has 16 residues. V lost 3 bases, J lost 1 base, and 2 bases stayed unmatched.

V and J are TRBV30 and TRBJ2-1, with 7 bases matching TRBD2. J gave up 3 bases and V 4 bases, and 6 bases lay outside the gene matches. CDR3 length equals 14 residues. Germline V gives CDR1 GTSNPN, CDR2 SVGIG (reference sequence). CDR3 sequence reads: CAWTSGSFYNEQFF. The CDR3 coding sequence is TGTGCCTGGACTAGCGGCTCGTTCTACAATGAGCAGTTCTTC.